This TCR beta chain was obtained from a study of T-cell memory formation after mild COVID-19. Study overall: The study found TCR clusters largely donor specific.

Study results and limitations: Largely, contracting CD4+ clones fell within CM and EM, and contracting CD8+ clones within EMRA. There were some responding clones in pre-infection memory, which suggested that cross-reactive memory had joined.

This CDR3 is 14 amino acids long. The V and J ends lost 3 bases and 8 bases, in that order; junction bases with no gene match: 7. Germline CDR1 is MNHEY and CDR2 is SMNVEV (reference sequence). A remark on this clonotype: Its antigen remains unknown.

Constant-segment primers were used for 5'RACE, and the resulting TCR alpha and TCR beta cDNA libraries carried sample barcodes and UMIs. TCRdb independently ran MiXCR on the 5' RACE reads; one entry per CDR3 protein. The sample lists roughly 180,000 distinct CDR3 sequences; around a tenth were seen once. The sample consisted of PBMCs or a T cell subset sorted from them (not recorded which). The receptor was isolated from a man aged 18 to 35 who had mild COVID-19 (a few samples of this study predate the infection). Cell type and time point are not known. The chain uses TRBV27 and TRBJ2-1; 7 bases are a match to TRBD2. CDR3: CASSFGLDQYEQFF. The CDR3, as DNA: TGTGCCAGCAGTTTTGGACTAGATCAGTATGAGCAGTTCTTC.